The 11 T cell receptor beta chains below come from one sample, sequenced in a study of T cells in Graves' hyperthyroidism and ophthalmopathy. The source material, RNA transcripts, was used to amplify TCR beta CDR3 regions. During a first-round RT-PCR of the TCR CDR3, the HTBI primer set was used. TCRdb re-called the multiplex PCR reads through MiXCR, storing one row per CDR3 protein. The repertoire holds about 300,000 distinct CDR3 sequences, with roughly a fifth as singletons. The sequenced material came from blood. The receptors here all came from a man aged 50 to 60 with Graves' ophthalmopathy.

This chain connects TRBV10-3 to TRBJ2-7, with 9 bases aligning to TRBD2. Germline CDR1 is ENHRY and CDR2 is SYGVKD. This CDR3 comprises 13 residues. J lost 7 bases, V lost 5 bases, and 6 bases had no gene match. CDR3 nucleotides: TGTGCCATCAGTCCCGGCGGGAGGGTTGAGCAGTACTTC. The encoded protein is CAISPGGRVEQYF.

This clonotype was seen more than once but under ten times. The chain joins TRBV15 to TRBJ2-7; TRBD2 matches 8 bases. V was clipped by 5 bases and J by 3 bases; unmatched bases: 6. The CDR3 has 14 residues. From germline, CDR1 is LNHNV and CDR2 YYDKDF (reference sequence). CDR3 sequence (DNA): TGTGCCACCAGCGAAGCGGGAGTTAACTACGAGCAGTACTTC. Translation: CATSEAGVNYEQYF.

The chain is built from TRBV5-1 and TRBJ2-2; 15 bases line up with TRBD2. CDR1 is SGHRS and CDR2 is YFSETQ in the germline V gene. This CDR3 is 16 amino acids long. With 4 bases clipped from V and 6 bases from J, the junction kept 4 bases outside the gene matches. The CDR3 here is CASSTGLAGGPGELFF. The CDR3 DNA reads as TGCGCCAGCAGCACCGGACTAGCGGGAGGGCCCGGGGAGCTGTTTTTT.

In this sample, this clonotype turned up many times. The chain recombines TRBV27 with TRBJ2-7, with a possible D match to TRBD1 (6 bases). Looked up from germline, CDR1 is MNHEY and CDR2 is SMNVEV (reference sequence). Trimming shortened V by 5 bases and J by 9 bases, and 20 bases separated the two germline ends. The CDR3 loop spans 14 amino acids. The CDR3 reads CASSQTPTGIAQYF. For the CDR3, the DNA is TGTGCCAGCAGTCAAACACCAACAGGGATCGCGCAGTACTTC.

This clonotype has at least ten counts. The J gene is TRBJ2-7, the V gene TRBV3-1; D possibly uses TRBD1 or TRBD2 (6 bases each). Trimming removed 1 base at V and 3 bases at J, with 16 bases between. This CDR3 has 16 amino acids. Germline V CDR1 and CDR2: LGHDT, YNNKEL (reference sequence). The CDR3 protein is CASSQVGGPGNYEQYF. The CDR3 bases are TGTGCCAGCAGCCAAGTTGGGGGGCCCGGAAACTACGAGCAGTACTTC.

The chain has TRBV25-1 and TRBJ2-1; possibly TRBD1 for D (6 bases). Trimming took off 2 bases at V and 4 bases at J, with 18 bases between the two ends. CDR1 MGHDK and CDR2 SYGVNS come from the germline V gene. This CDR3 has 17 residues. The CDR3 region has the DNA TGTGCCAGCAGTGAAAAAACGAGGGGGTATGGATACAATGAGCAGTTCTTC. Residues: CASSEKTRGYGYNEQFF.

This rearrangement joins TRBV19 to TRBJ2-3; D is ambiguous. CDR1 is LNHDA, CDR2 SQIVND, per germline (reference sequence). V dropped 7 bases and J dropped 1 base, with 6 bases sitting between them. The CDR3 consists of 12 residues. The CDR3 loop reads CASNTGTDTQYF. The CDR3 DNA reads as TGTGCCAGTAATACGGGCACAGATACGCAGTATTTT.

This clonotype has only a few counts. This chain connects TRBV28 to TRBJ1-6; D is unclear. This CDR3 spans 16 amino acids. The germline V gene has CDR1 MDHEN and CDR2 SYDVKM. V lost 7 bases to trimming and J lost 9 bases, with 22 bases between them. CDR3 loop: CASNPLGSGDFSPLHF. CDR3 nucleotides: TGTGCCAGCAACCCGCTAGGGTCCGGGGATTTTTCACCCCTCCACTTT.

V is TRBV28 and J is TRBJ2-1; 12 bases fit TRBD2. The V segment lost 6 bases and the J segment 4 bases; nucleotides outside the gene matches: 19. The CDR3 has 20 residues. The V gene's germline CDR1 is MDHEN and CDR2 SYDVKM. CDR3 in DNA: TGTGCCAGCAGGGGAGGAAGGACCGGGACTAGCGGGTCTCGTTACAATGAGCAGTTCTTC. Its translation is CASRGGRTGTSGSRYNEQFF. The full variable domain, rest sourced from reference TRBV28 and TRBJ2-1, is DVKVTQSSRYLVKRTGEKVFLECVQDMDHENMFWYRQDPGLGLRLIYFSYDVKMKEKGDIPEGYSVSREKKERFSLILESASTNQTSMYLCASRGGRTGTSGSRYNEQFFGPGTRLTVL.

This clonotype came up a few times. The CDR3 loop reads CASSPGGKRETQYF. For the CDR3, the DNA is TGTGCCAGCAGCCCAGGCGGTAAGCGGGAGACCCAGTACTTC. The V and J genes are TRBV28 and TRBJ2-5, with TRBD2 as a possible D gene (5 bases). The CDR3 has 14 amino acids. V was shortened by 6 bases and J by 5 bases, with 16 bases between the two germline ends. Germline V lookup: CDR1 MDHEN, CDR2 SYDVKM.

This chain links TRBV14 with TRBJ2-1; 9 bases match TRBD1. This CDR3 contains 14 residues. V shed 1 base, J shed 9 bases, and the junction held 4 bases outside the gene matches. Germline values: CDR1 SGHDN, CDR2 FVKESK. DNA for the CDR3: TGTGCCAGCAGCCAAGCCACAGGGGGCAGTGAGCAGTTCTTC. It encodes CASSQATGGSEQFF.